One sample yielded the 30 T cell receptor beta chains listed below, sequenced in a study of cytomegalovirus exposure and HLA in healthy donors. The PCR had 60 Vbeta and 13 Jbeta primers. The data were produced by immunoSEQ multiplex PCR, yet TCRdb's version contains in-frame clones alone and is incomplete. The sample has a few hundred thousand clones; around 73% are singletons. The specimen was PBMCs. These TCRs come from a woman under 40 in good health and CMV-seronegative.

The J gene is TRBJ2-3, the V gene TRBV11-3; D perhaps matches TRBD1 (5 bases). Trimming took off 0 bases at V and 2 bases at J, with 9 bases between the two ends. This CDR3 has 15 amino acids. The germline CDR1 and CDR2 sequences are SGHNT and YENEEA. The CDR3 protein is CASSLDGQVTDTQYF. For the CDR3, the DNA is TGTGCCAGCAGCTTAGATGGACAAGTCACAGATACGCAGTATTTT.

This clone has only a few counts. The V gene is TRBV5-8, the J gene TRBJ1-5, with a tentative D call TRBD1 (5 bases). The CDR3 has 15 amino acids. Germline CDR1 and CDR2: SGHTS and YDEGEE. Between the trimmed V and J ends, which lost 4 bases and 5 bases, there was a span of 16 bases. In nucleotides, the CDR3 is TGTGCCAGCAGCCTTTGGGGGGTGTGGGATCAGCCCCAGCATTTT. Amino acids: CASSLWGVWDQPQHF.

The table lists this clone with a count of one. This chain links TRBV11-2 with TRBJ2-1, with no clear D. Trimming removed 3 bases at V and 4 bases at J, with 4 bases between. Germline-derived CDR1 and CDR2 are SGHAT and FQNNGV. This CDR3 region has 12 residues. As DNA, the CDR3 is TGTGCCAGCAGCTTCCTTTACAATGAGCAGTTCTTC. Translation gives CASSFLYNEQFF.

A note on this clone: Given the absence of the conserved phenylalanine or tryptophan at the CDR3 end, a read error is likely. The gene calls are TRBV9 and TRBJ1-1; no definite D call. Trimming left V 0 bases short and J 5 bases short, with 8 bases between. The CDR3 has 13 residues. CDR1 and CDR2 from the germline V gene are SGDLS and YYNGEE. In DNA, the CDR3 is TGTGCCAGCAGCGTAGGTGGGAGGACTGAAGCTTTCCTT. Amino acid sequence: CASSVGGRTEAFL.

The gene calls are TRBV11-3 and TRBJ2-3, with a tentative D call TRBD2 (6 bases). Per germline, CDR1 SGHNT and CDR2 YENEEA. Trimming removed 5 bases at V and 0 bases at J, with 9 bases between. The CDR3 is 14 residues long. The CDR3 sequence is CASSTSRSTDTQYF. CDR3 nucleotide sequence: TGTGCCAGCAGCACTAGCAGAAGCACAGATACGCAGTATTTT.

The chain couples TRBV7-6 to TRBJ2-3, with D uncertain. CDR1 is SGHVS and CDR2 is FNYEAQ in the germline V gene. The CDR3 runs to 13 residues. Deletions cut 2 bases from V and 5 bases from J, with 8 bases between. This CDR3 is CASSLLREDTQYF. In DNA, the CDR3 is TGTGCCAGCAGCTTATTACGAGAAGATACGCAGTATTTT.

The chain links TRBV12-5 to TRBJ1-1, with D unresolved. Deletions cut 5 bases from V and 3 bases from J, with 16 bases between. This CDR3 contains 15 residues. Germline lookup yields CDR1 LGHNT and CDR2 FRNRAP. The CDR3 region is CASGPRFSMDTEAFF. CDR3 bases: TGTGCTAGTGGTCCGAGATTCTCCATGGACACTGAAGCTTTCTTT.

This clone occurred a few times. The rearrangement links TRBV28 to TRBJ1-2; 7 bases line up with TRBD1. Germline lookup yields CDR1 MDHEN and CDR2 SYDVKM. V shed 2 bases and J 5 bases; nucleotides not matched to a gene: 2. There are 13 residues in the CDR3. The CDR3 bases are TGTGCCAGCAGTTTAAAGGGGGCTTATGGCTACACCTTC. Protein sequence: CASSLKGAYGYTF.

The V gene is TRBV11-3, the J gene TRBJ2-3, with 7 bases that match TRBD2. CDR1 and CDR2 from the germline V gene are SGHNT and YENEEA. The V and J ends lost 2 bases and 4 bases, in that order; junction bases with no gene match: 3. The CDR3 length is 14 residues. Written as DNA, the CDR3 is TGTGCCAGCAGCTTAACAGCGGGATCAGATACGCAGTATTTT. This encodes CASSLTAGSDTQYF.

The chain uses TRBV5-4 and TRBJ2-7, with a weak D call TRBD1 (6 bases). The CDR3 sequence is 14 residues long. Looked up from germline, CDR1 is SGHNT and CDR2 is YYREEE (reference sequence). Trimming removed 5 bases at V and 7 bases at J, with 19 bases between. The CDR3 loop reads CASSTAGAGFEQYF. CDR3 sequence (DNA): TGTGCCAGCAGTACGGCAGGGGCCGGATTTGAGCAGTACTTC.

This chain connects TRBV27 to TRBJ1-1; 10 positions match TRBD1. The V gene's germline CDR1 is MNHEY and CDR2 SMNVEV (reference sequence). V dropped 7 bases and J dropped 2; count of bases not matched to a gene: 22. The CDR3 has 20 residues. In nucleotides, the CDR3 is TGTGCCAGCATTTTTGAACGAACCCGGGACAGGGGAGTCGTAAACACTGAAGCTTTCTTT. Amino acid sequence: CASIFERTRDRGVVNTEAFF.

This clone is a singleton in its sample. The chain employs TRBV5-1 and TRBJ2-1; D call uncertain. Germline CDR1 and CDR2: SGHRS and YFSETQ. This CDR3 contains 15 residues. V was trimmed by 2 bases and J by 0 bases, leaving 9 bases between them. The CDR3 is CASSLSLSSYNEQFF. The CDR3 DNA sequence: TGCGCCAGCAGCTTAAGTCTCAGCTCCTACAATGAGCAGTTCTTC.

The chain is built from TRBV4-1 and TRBJ1-2; D is ambiguous. Germline loops: CDR1 MGHRA, CDR2 YSYEKL. The CDR3 spans 15 residues. The germline V and J ends were trimmed by 0 bases and 8 bases, with 16 bases remaining between them. The CDR3 loop is CASSQDNTEKLGYTF. The CDR3 DNA reads as TGCGCCAGCAGCCAAGATAATACGGAGAAGTTAGGCTACACCTTC.

This sequence joins TRBV4-1 and TRBJ1-2, with TRBD1 matching over 8 bases. Trimming took 3 bases from V and 4 from J; bases not matched to a gene: 13. The CDR3 is made up of 17 amino acids. Germline CDR1 reads MGHRA; CDR2 reads YSYEKL. The CDR3 reads CASSHPSSGTGRYGYTF. CDR3 sequence (DNA): TGCGCCAGCAGCCATCCTTCCTCCGGGACAGGCCGCTATGGCTACACCTTC.

V usage is TRBV4-1 and J usage is TRBJ1-2, with D unresolved. Trimming pared 0 bases from V and 1 base from J, leaving 15 bases between. In germline, CDR1 is MGHRA, CDR2 YSYEKL. There are 17 residues in the CDR3. The CDR3 loop is CASSQDYSNSYNYGYTF. CDR3 bases: TGCGCCAGCAGCCAAGACTATTCGAACAGTTATAACTATGGCTACACCTTC.

The chain combines TRBV6-5 with TRBJ2-7; 9 nucleotides agree with TRBD1. V shed 4 bases and J 7 bases; nucleotides not matched to a gene: 8. In germline, CDR1 is MNHEY, CDR2 SVGAGI. The CDR3 covers 14 residues. CDR3 loop: CASSFLQGAGEQYF. In DNA, the CDR3 is TGTGCCAGCAGTTTCCTACAGGGGGCAGGGGAGCAGTACTTC.

The gene calls are TRBV30 and TRBJ2-2, with D unclear. Germline loops: CDR1 GTSNPN, CDR2 SVGIG (reference sequence). The V gene lost 2 bases and the J gene lost 5 bases, with 6 bases spanning the gap. This CDR3 region has 12 residues. The CDR3 bases are TGTGCCTGGAGTCCCTCGACCGGGGAGCTGTTTTTT. Residues: CAWSPSTGELFF.

CDR3 loop: CASSPQGRGTGELFF. CDR3 coding DNA: TGCGCCAGCAGCCCTCAGGGGCGAGGCACCGGGGAGCTGTTTTTT. The chain couples TRBV5-1 to TRBJ2-2; possible D gene TRBD1, 6 bases. CDR1 is SGHRS, CDR2 YFSETQ, per germline. V gave up 4 bases and J gave up 4 bases, with 14 bases separating them. The CDR3 extends over 15 amino acids.

The genes are TRBV7-9 and TRBJ2-1; 8 positions agree with TRBD2. This CDR3 spans 15 amino acids. Germline values: CDR1 SEHNR, CDR2 FQNEAQ (reference sequence). The V and J ends lost 5 bases and 9 bases, in that order; junction bases with no gene match: 12. The chain's CDR3 is CASSPTSGLDREQFF. In DNA form, the CDR3 reads TGTGCCAGCAGCCCGACTTCGGGACTAGACCGTGAGCAGTTCTTC. The complete variable domain, with remaining parts taken from reference TRBV7-9 and TRBJ2-1, reads DTGVSQNPRHKITKRGQNVTFRCDPISEHNRLYWYRQTLGQGPEFLTYFQNEAQLEKSRLLSDRFSAERPKGSFSTLEIQRTEQGDSAMYLCASSPTSGLDREQFFGPGTRLTVL.

In this sample, this clone turned up a few times. The J gene is TRBJ1-1, the V gene TRBV30, with D unclear. Germline CDR1 is GTSNPN and CDR2 is SVGIG (reference sequence). V dropped 0 bases and J dropped 2 bases, with 10 bases sitting between them. CDR3 length equals 14 residues. The CDR3, as DNA: TGTGCCTGGAGTGTACCCTACTTCAACACTGAAGCTTTCTTT. Amino acids: CAWSVPYFNTEAFF.

The rearrangement links TRBV19 to TRBJ1-3, with TRBD1 matching over 8 bases. Germline V gene sequence: CDR1 LNHDA, CDR2 SQIVND (reference sequence). The CDR3 loop spans 18 amino acids. After removal of 3 bases from V and 2 bases from J, the junction contained 12 bases not matched to a gene. The CDR3 spells CASSIRDRLRMTGNTIYF. The CDR3 DNA reads TGTGCCAGTAGTATCCGGGACAGGTTGAGAATGACTGGAAACACCATATATTTT.

The chain uses TRBV30 and TRBJ2-1; 11 bases are a match to TRBD2. V dropped 3 bases and J dropped 4; count of bases not matched to a gene: 2. Per the germline V gene, CDR1 is GTSNPN and CDR2 is SVGIG (reference sequence). This CDR3 spans 14 amino acids. Here the CDR3 reads CAWSLAGGYNEQFF. CDR3 nucleotides: TGTGCCTGGAGCCTAGCGGGAGGTTACAATGAGCAGTTCTTC.

The chain links TRBV6-5 to TRBJ1-2; 8 positions agree with TRBD1. The CDR3 covers 15 residues. J gave up 4 bases and V 5 bases, and 9 bases lay outside the gene matches. Germline CDR1 and CDR2: MNHEY and SVGAGI. The CDR3 DNA sequence: TGTGCCAGCAGTCATGGACAGGGCTTCGTCTATGGCTACACCTTC. Its protein is CASSHGQGFVYGYTF.

CDR3 sequence (DNA): TGCGCCAGCAGCTCCCTTAGCGGGGGTTACAATGAGCAGTTCTTC. Amino acid sequence: CASSSLSGGYNEQFF. The chain carries TRBV5-1 and TRBJ2-1; 9 positions match TRBD2. Germline assignment: CDR1 SGHRS and CDR2 YFSETQ. J was trimmed by 4 bases and V by 3 bases; bases with no gene match: 5. The CDR3 extends over 15 amino acids.

Note on this clone: An end of the junction does not agree with germline; a read error may underlie this. This chain links TRBV9 with TRBJ2-2, with D tentatively TRBD2 (5 bases). CDR1 and CDR2 (germline): SGDLS, YYNGEE. This CDR3 is built from 13 residues. The CDR3 sequence is CASSVSEAGELSF. The CDR3 DNA reads as TGTGCCAGCAGCGTATCAGAAGCCGGGGAGCTGTCTTTT. Filled out from reference TRBV9 and TRBJ2-2, the complete variable domain reads DSGVTQTPKHLITATGQRVTLRCSPRSGDLSVYWYQQSLDQGLQFLIQYYNGEERAKGNILERFSAQQFPDLHSELNLSSLELGDSALYFCASSVSEAGELSFGEGSRLTVL.

V is TRBV9 and J is TRBJ2-7; D is uncertain. The germline V and J ends were trimmed by 0 bases and 7 bases, with 14 bases remaining between them. The CDR3 is 14 residues long. Germline loops: CDR1 SGDLS, CDR2 YYNGEE. CDR3 DNA: TGTGCCAGCAGCGTAGGGGCCCGCACGGAAGAGCAGTACTTC. Amino acid sequence: CASSVGARTEEQYF.

J is TRBJ2-1 and V is TRBV15; the match to TRBD1 covers 7 bases. V lost 1 base, J lost 7 bases, and 16 bases stayed unmatched. The CDR3 sequence is 18 residues long. CDR1 is LNHNV, CDR2 YYDKDF, per germline (reference sequence). The CDR3 DNA sequence: TGTGCCACCAGCAGAGGCGCGTTCCGTACAGGGGTCTCTAATGAGCAGTTCTTC. Its protein is CATSRGAFRTGVSNEQFF.

This clone was detected once. This rearrangement joins TRBV7-2 to TRBJ2-7; 8 nucleotides agree with TRBD2. The ends lost 1 base at V and 2 bases at J; junction bases unmatched: 4. The CDR3 is 15 residues long. Germline CDR1 is SGHTA and CDR2 is FQGNSA. The CDR3: CASSLGLAFAYEQYF. CDR3 in DNA: TGTGCCAGCAGCTTAGGACTAGCGTTTGCCTACGAGCAGTACTTC.

Worth noting for this clone: Other DNA variants within this sample encode the same CDR3. The chain combines TRBV15 with TRBJ2-1; TRBD2 aligns across 7 bases. This CDR3 contains 15 residues. Looked up from germline, CDR1 is LNHNV and CDR2 is YYDKDF (reference sequence). V lost 6 bases, J lost 3 bases, and 8 bases stayed unmatched. This chain's CDR3 is CATRPKTSFYNEQFF. CDR3 nucleotide sequence: TGTGCCACCAGACCGAAGACTAGCTTCTACAATGAGCAGTTCTTC.

This rearrangement joins TRBV7-9 to TRBJ2-1; 8 nucleotides agree with TRBD2. CDR1 SEHNR and CDR2 FQNEAQ come from the germline V gene (reference sequence). The CDR3 runs 15 residues. The V and J ends lost 1 base and 4 bases, in that order; junction bases with no gene match: 3. CDR3 protein: CASSLGVAGYNEQFF. The CDR3 DNA is TGTGCCAGCAGCTTAGGGGTAGCGGGATACAATGAGCAGTTCTTC.